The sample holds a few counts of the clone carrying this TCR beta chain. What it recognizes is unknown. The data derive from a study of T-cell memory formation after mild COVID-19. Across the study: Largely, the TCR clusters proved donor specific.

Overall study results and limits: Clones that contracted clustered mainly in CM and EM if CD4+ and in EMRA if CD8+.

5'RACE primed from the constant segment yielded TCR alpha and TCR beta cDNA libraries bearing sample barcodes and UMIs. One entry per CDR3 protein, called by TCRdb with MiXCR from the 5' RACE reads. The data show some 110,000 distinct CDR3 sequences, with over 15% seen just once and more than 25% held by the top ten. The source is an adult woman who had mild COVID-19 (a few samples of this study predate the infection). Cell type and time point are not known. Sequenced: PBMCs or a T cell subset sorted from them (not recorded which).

The CDR3 nucleotides are TGCAGTGCTAGAGAGAGCGGGGGGGCGGTTGAAGCTTTCTTT. Translation: CSARESGGAVEAFF. The chain combines TRBV20-1 with TRBJ1-1; the D gene is possibly TRBD1 (6 bases). The CDR3 extends over 14 amino acids. Germline CDR1 and CDR2: DFQATT and SNEGSKA (reference sequence). Trimming pared 0 bases from V and 7 bases from J, leaving 15 bases between.